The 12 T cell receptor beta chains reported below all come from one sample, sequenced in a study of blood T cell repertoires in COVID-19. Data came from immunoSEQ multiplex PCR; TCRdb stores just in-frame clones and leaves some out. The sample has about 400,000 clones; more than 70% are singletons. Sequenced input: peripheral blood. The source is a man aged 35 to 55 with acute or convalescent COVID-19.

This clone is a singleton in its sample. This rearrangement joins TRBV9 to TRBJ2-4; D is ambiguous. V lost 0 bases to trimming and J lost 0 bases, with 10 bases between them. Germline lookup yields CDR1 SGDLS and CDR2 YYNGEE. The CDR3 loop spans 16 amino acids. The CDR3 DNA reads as TGTGCCAGCAGCGTAGGTTCGACACTAGCCAAAAACATTCAGTACTTC. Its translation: CASSVGSTLAKNIQYF.

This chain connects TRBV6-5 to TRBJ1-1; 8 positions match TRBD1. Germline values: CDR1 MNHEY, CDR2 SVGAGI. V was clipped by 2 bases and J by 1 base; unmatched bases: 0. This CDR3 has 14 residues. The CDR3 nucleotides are TGTGCCAGCAGTTACGGGACAGGGAACACTGAAGCTTTCTTT. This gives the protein CASSYGTGNTEAFF.

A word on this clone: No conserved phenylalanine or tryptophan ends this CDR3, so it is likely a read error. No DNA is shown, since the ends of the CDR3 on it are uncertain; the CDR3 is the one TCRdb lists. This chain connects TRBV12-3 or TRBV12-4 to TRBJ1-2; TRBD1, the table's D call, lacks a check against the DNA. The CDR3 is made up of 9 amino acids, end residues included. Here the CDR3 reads CASSFGRGR.

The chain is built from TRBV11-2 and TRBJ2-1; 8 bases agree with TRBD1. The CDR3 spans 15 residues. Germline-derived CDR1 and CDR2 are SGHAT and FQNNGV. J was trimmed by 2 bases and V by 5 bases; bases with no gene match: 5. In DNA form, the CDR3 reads TGTGCCAGCAGCCGTGGACAGGGCGCCTACAATGAGCAGTTCTTC. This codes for CASSRGQGAYNEQFF.

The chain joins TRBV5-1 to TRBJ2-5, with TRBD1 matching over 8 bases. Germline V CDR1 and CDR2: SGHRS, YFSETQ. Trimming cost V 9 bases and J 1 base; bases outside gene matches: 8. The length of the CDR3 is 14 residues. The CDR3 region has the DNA TGCGCCACGAGAGACAGGGGATTCCAAGAGACCCAGTACTTC. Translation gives CATRDRGFQETQYF. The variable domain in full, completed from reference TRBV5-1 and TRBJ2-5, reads KAGVTQTPRYLIKTRGQQVTLSCSPISGHRSVSWYQQTPGQGLQFLFEYFSETQRNKGNFPGRFSGRQFSNSRSEMNVSTLELGDSALYLCATRDRGFQETQYFGPGTRLLVL.

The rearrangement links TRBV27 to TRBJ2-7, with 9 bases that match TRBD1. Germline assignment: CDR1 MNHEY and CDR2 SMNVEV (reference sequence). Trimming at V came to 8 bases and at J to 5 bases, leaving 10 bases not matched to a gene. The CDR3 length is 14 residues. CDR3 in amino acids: CASSDRDRAHEQYF. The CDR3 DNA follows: TGTGCCAGCTCTGACCGGGACAGGGCCCACGAGCAGTACTTC.

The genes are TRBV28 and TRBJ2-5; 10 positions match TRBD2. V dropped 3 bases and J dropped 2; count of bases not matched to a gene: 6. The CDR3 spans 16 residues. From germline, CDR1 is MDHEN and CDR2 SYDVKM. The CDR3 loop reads CASSFPQLAGQETQYF. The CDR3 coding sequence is TGTGCCAGCAGTTTTCCGCAACTAGCGGGGCAAGAGACCCAGTACTTC.

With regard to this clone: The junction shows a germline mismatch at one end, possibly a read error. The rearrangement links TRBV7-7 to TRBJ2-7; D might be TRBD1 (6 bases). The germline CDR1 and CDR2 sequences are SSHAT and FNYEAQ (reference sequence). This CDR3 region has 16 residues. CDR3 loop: CASSSAPRDTHYEQYF. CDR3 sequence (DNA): TGTGCTAGCAGCTCGGCCCCGAGGGACACTCACTACGAGCAGTACTTC.

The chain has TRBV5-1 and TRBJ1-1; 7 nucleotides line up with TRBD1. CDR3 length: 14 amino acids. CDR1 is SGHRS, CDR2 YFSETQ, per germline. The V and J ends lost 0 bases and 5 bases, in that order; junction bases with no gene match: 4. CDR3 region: CASSLGQGWTEAFF. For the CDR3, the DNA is TGCGCCAGCAGCTTGGGACAGGGATGGACTGAAGCTTTCTTT.

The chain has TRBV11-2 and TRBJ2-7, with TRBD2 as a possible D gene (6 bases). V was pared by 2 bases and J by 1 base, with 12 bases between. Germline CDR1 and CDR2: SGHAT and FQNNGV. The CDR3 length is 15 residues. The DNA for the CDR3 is TGTGCCAGCAGCTTATTATGGGGGGATTCCTACGAGCAGTACTTC. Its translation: CASSLLWGDSYEQYF.

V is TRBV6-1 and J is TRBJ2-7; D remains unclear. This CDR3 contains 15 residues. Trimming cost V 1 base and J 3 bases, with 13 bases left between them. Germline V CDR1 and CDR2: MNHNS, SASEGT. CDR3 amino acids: CASSEETPAFYEQYF. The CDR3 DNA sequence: TGTGCCAGCAGTGAAGAGACACCAGCTTTCTACGAGCAGTACTTC.

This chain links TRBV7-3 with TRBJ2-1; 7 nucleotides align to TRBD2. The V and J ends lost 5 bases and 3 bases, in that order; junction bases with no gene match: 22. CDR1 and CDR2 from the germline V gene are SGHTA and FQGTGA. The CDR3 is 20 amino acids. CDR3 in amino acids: CASSPRPRDYQDPLYNEQFF. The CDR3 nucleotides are TGTGCCAGCAGCCCACGACCCCGGGACTACCAAGACCCCCTCTACAATGAGCAGTTCTTC.